Listed here are 12 T cell receptor beta chains from one sample, sequenced in a study of OX40 agonist ivuxolimab in advanced cancers. Produced via immunoSEQ multiplex PCR; TCRdb's table is partial and in-frame only. Of roughly 100,000 clones detected, roughly 89% appear once; the ten largest clones hold roughly 0.79%. This sample comprised CD4+ or CD8+ T cells sorted from blood, obtained in a trial of the OX40 agonist ivuxolimab. These receptor sequences come from an adult with an advanced solid tumor such as melanoma, head and neck, liver or kidney cancer.

The CDR3 spells CAWSVQSGVYEQFF. CDR3 nucleotide sequence: TGTGCCTGGAGTGTACAAAGCGGGGTTTATGAGCAGTTCTTC. This chain uses TRBV30 with TRBJ2-1; the match to TRBD2 covers 7 bases. The germline V gene has CDR1 GTSNPN and CDR2 SVGIG (reference sequence). The junction had 7 bases not matched to a gene; V was cut back by 0 bases and J by 8 bases. This CDR3 is built from 14 residues.

The chain employs TRBV7-2 and TRBJ2-7; the D gene is possibly TRBD2 (7 bases). CDR3 length equals 14 residues. CDR1 is SGHTA, CDR2 FQGNSA, per germline. V was trimmed by 7 bases and J by 0 bases, leaving 13 bases between them. Here the CDR3 reads CASTRGGASYEQYF. The CDR3 DNA reads TGTGCCAGCACCCGAGGGGGGGCCTCCTACGAGCAGTACTTC.

The chain recombines TRBV5-6 with TRBJ1-3, with 7 bases matching TRBD1. Germline V gives CDR1 SGHDT, CDR2 YYEEEE. The CDR3 sequence is 17 residues long. With 5 bases clipped from V and 0 bases from J, the junction kept 11 bases outside the gene matches. The CDR3 reads CASRQRGQPSSGNTIYF. In DNA form, the CDR3 reads TGTGCCAGCAGACAAAGGGGACAGCCGAGCTCTGGAAACACCATATATTTT.

The gene calls are TRBV4-2 and TRBJ1-1, with D possibly matching TRBD1 (6 bases). CDR1 LGHNA and CDR2 YNFKEQ come from the germline V gene. CDR3 length: 16 amino acids. The V end lost 2 bases, the J end lost 1 base, and 14 bases lay between the germline ends. The DNA for the CDR3 is TGTGCCAGCAGCCAATCGGACAGTCCGGGGAACACTGAAGCTTTCTTT. It yields the protein CASSQSDSPGNTEAFF.

The chain couples TRBV4-1 to TRBJ2-5; 10 nucleotides match TRBD2. V lost 1 base and J lost 4; bases outside the gene matches: 9. Germline CDR1 and CDR2: MGHRA and YSYEKL. CDR3 length equals 17 residues. The DNA for the CDR3 is TGCGCCAGCAGCCAAGCGGAGCGGGGGGGAAGACGAGAGACCCAGTACTTC. The encoded protein is CASSQAERGGRRETQYF.

This sequence joins TRBV15 and TRBJ2-3; D gene uncertain. The CDR3 length is 11 residues. V was trimmed by 4 bases and J by 9 bases, leaving 8 bases between them. Looked up from germline, CDR1 is LNHNV and CDR2 is YYDKDF (reference sequence). CDR3 amino acids: CATSTTATQYF. CDR3 bases: TGTGCCACCAGCACTACCGCAACGCAGTATTTT.

The V gene is TRBV7-8, the J gene TRBJ2-4; D unresolved. This CDR3 comprises 15 residues. Between the trimmed V and J ends, which lost 0 bases and 0 bases, there was a span of 6 bases. Germline V lookup: CDR1 SGHVS, CDR2 FQNEAQ. The CDR3: CASSLAGTAKNIQYF. The CDR3 bases are TGTGCCAGCAGCTTAGCGGGCACAGCCAAAAACATTCAGTACTTC. The complete variable domain, with remaining parts taken from reference TRBV7-8 and TRBJ2-4, reads GAGVSQSPRYKVAKRGQDVALRCDPISGHVSLFWYQQALGQGPEFLTYFQNEAQLDKSGLPSDRFFAERPEGSVSTLKIQRTQQEDSAVYLCASSLAGTAKNIQYFGAGTRLSVL.

The chain carries TRBV4-3 and TRBJ1-2; D gene uncertain. CDR3 length: 13 amino acids. Germline CDR1 and CDR2: LGHNA and YSLEER. V was pared by 0 bases and J by 7 bases, with 9 bases between. The CDR3 here is CASSQEGRVGYTF. The CDR3 DNA reads as TGCGCCAGCAGCCAAGAGGGTCGAGTTGGCTACACCTTC.

This sequence joins TRBV7-3 and TRBJ2-2, with TRBD2 as a possible D gene (6 bases). This CDR3 spans 15 amino acids. Trimming took 5 bases from V and 1 from J, leaving 11 bases between them. Germline CDR1 reads SGHTA; CDR2 reads FQGTGA. In DNA, the CDR3 is TGTGCCAGCAGCCTCGGGACTCAGAACACCGGGGAGCTGTTTTTT. Translation: CASSLGTQNTGELFF.

This CDR3 is CAWRETGSSNYGYTF. The CDR3 region has the DNA TGTGCCTGGAGGGAGACAGGGAGTTCTAACTATGGCTACACCTTC. The chain carries TRBV30 and TRBJ1-2; TRBD1 agrees at 7 bases. The junction had 7 bases not matched to a gene; V was cut back by 3 bases and J by 0 bases. Germline V CDR1 and CDR2: GTSNPN, SVGIG (reference sequence). The CDR3 length is 15 residues.

This clone was seen only once. The genes are TRBV15 and TRBJ2-7; D unclear. Germline-derived CDR1 and CDR2 are LNHNV and YYDKDF (reference sequence). Trimming took off 0 bases at V and 3 bases at J, with 6 bases between the two ends. The CDR3 runs 13 residues. CDR3: CATSRDPDYEQYF. The CDR3 DNA is TGTGCCACCAGCAGAGATCCAGACTACGAGCAGTACTTC.

This clone was detected once. This chain links TRBV5-1 with TRBJ2-5; TRBD2 agrees at 12 bases. Germline V gene lookup returns CDR1 SGHRS and CDR2 YFSETQ. The CDR3 totals 15 residues. Trimming took 4 bases from V and 4 from J; bases not matched to a gene: 5. CDR3: CASSRTSGVLETQYF. The CDR3 nucleotides are TGCGCCAGCAGCAGGACTAGCGGGGTCTTAGAGACCCAGTACTTC.